The 14 T cell receptor beta chains below were found in one sample sequenced in a study of CD8 T cells in ankylosing spondylitis. From the 5' RACE reads, TCRdb called clonotypes with MiXCR, one entry per CDR3 protein. The sample includes 150,000 to 250,000 distinct CDR3 sequences, 9.5% to 15% seen only once; the top ten take 16%. Sequenced input: blood, either unsorted or a sorted T cell fraction (not recorded which). The receptors shown here come from a male donor with ankylosing spondylitis or in good health (not recorded which).

The table lists this clonotype with a few counts. The chain links TRBV7-9 to TRBJ2-1; D unresolved. The CDR3 consists of 11 residues. Germline loops: CDR1 SEHNR, CDR2 FQNEAQ (reference sequence). Trimming left V 6 bases short and J 8 bases short, with 8 bases between. The CDR3 DNA is TGTGCCAGCAGGCCCGCGGATGAGCAGTTCTTC. Protein sequence: CASRPADEQFF.

This clonotype was counted a few times. The genes are TRBV11-2 and TRBJ2-4; D call uncertain. This CDR3 is built from 13 residues. Germline V gives CDR1 SGHAT, CDR2 FQNNGV. The V gene lost 5 bases and the J gene lost 7 bases, with 12 bases spanning the gap. CDR3 nucleotide sequence: TGTGCCAGCAGCCCAACCACCCTTAACATTCAGTACTTC. Residues: CASSPTTLNIQYF. The full variable domain, with the rest looked up from reference TRBV11-2 and TRBJ2-4, is EAGVAQSPRYKIIEKRQSVAFWCNPISGHATLYWYQQILGQGPKLLIQFQNNGVVDDSQLPKDRFSAERLKGVDSTLKIQPAKLEDSAVYLCASSPTTLNIQYFGAGTRLSVL.

The V gene is TRBV4-1, the J gene TRBJ2-2; 13 bases align to TRBD2. The germline gives CDR1 MGHRA, CDR2 YSYEKL. J gave up 5 bases and V 2 bases, and 8 bases lay outside the gene matches. CDR3 length: 18 residues. The CDR3 bases are TGCGCCAGCAGCCAACCGGGACTAGCGGGGACCGAGACCGGGGAGCTGTTTTTT. Its protein is CASSQPGLAGTETGELFF.

This clonotype was found a few times. The CDR3 sequence is CASSYGSDEQFF. CDR3 bases: TGTGCCAGCAGTTACGGTAGCGATGAGCAGTTCTTC. The J gene is TRBJ2-1, the V gene TRBV6-6, with D possibly TRBD2 on 5 matching bases. Germline V lookup: CDR1 MNHNY, CDR2 SVGAGI (reference sequence). The CDR3 sequence is 12 residues long. V was shortened by 2 bases and J by 8 bases, with 7 bases between the two germline ends.

This clonotype was seen more than once but under ten times. The V and J genes are TRBV4-1 and TRBJ2-2, with a possible D match to TRBD2 (6 bases). CDR1 and CDR2 from the germline V gene are MGHRA and YSYEKL. CDR3 length equals 16 residues. With 1 base removed from V and 0 bases from J, the gap between germline ends came to 9 bases. This chain's CDR3 is CASSQGDLANTGELFF. The CDR3 nucleotides are TGCGCCAGCAGCCAAGGGGACTTAGCGAACACCGGGGAGCTGTTTTTT.

CDR3 sequence: CASRPSGTGGPDTQYF. CDR3 in DNA: TGTGCCAGCAGACCTTCCGGGACAGGGGGGCCAGATACGCAGTATTTT. The chain couples TRBV27 to TRBJ2-3, with 11 bases aligning to TRBD1. Germline CDR1 MNHEY, CDR2 SMNVEV (reference sequence). The CDR3 totals 16 residues. The junction had 9 bases not matched to a gene; V was cut back by 6 bases and J by 4 bases.

This clonotype showed up many times. This chain uses TRBV11-2 with TRBJ2-1; tentatively, D is TRBD1 or TRBD2 (5 bases each). The CDR3 extends over 14 amino acids. The germline gives CDR1 SGHAT, CDR2 FQNNGV. Trimming pared 2 bases from V and 6 bases from J, leaving 11 bases between. CDR3 protein: CASSLTTGGNEQFF. CDR3 in DNA: TGTGCCAGCAGCTTAACCACAGGAGGCAATGAGCAGTTCTTC.

At least ten counts were recorded for this clonotype. The V and J genes are TRBV6-2 or TRBV6-3 and TRBJ2-7; 9 bases map to TRBD2. The CDR3 spans 15 residues. From germline, CDR1 is MNHEY and CDR2 SVGEGT. The trim removed 2 bases at V and 3 bases at J, leaving 5 bases unmatched. CDR3 nucleotide sequence: TGTGCCAGCAGTTACGGTCTGCGGGAGGGCTACGAGCAGTACTTC. It encodes CASSYGLREGYEQYF.

This clonotype was recorded a few times. The chain combines TRBV20-1 with TRBJ2-1; weak D call: TRBD2 (7 bases). From germline, CDR1 is DFQATT and CDR2 SNEGSKA (reference sequence). Trimming shortened V by 5 bases and J by 4 bases, and 15 bases separated the two germline ends. The CDR3 has 14 amino acids. The CDR3 coding sequence is TGCAGTGCTCCTGAGGGGGGGCGGTACAATGAGCAGTTCTTC. Protein product: CSAPEGGRYNEQFF.

The chain combines TRBV11-2 with TRBJ2-3, with 8 bases identical to TRBD2. The J segment lost 6 bases and the V segment lost 1 base, leaving 6 bases of the junction unmatched. This CDR3 is built from 15 residues. Germline V lookup: CDR1 SGHAT, CDR2 FQNNGV. The chain's CDR3 is CASSLVRLATDTQYF. DNA for the CDR3: TGTGCCAGCAGCTTAGTCCGACTAGCGACGGATACGCAGTATTTT.

The chain employs TRBV29-1 and TRBJ2-7; tentative D call: TRBD2 (6 bases). Germline V gene data show CDR1 as SQVTM and CDR2 as ANQGSEA. The length of the CDR3 is 14 residues. Trimming took off 7 bases at V and 2 bases at J, with 18 bases between the two ends. Here the CDR3 DNA reads TGCAGCGCCGGAGGGGCAGGACCGGCCTACGAGCAGTACTTC. It yields the protein CSAGGAGPAYEQYF.

V gene TRBV2 combines with J gene TRBJ2-5; 8 positions match TRBD2. With 4 bases clipped from V and 0 bases from J, the junction kept 7 bases outside the gene matches. Germline CDR1 and CDR2: SNHLY and FYNNEI. CDR3 length: 16 residues. CDR3 DNA: TGTGCCAGCAGTGGACTAGCGTCTCCGTACCAAGAGACCCAGTACTTC. It codes for CASSGLASPYQETQYF.

The table lists this clonotype with a few counts. This chain uses TRBV12-3 or TRBV12-4 with TRBJ2-2; the D gene is possibly TRBD2 (5 bases). Trimming stripped 2 bases from V and 3 bases from J, with 19 bases between. CDR3 length equals 18 residues. The CDR3 region has the DNA TGTGCCAGCAGTTTATCTAGAGGGATCAACCGGTACACCGGGGAGCTGTTTTTT. This sequence encodes CASSLSRGINRYTGELFF.

The gene calls are TRBV9 and TRBJ2-7; D possibly corresponds to TRBD1 (5 bases). Trimming removed 2 bases at V and 2 bases at J, with 11 bases between. CDR1 is SGDLS and CDR2 is YYNGEE in the germline V gene. This CDR3 has 14 amino acids. CDR3 bases: TGTGCCAGCAGCGTTGCGACAGCTCCCTACGAGCAGTACTTC. Translation gives CASSVATAPYEQYF. Supplemented by reference TRBV9 and TRBJ2-7, the full variable domain reads DSGVTQTPKHLITATGQRVTLRCSPRSGDLSVYWYQQSLDQGLQFLIQYYNGEERAKGNILERFSAQQFPDLHSELNLSSLELGDSALYFCASSVATAPYEQYFGPGTRLTVT.